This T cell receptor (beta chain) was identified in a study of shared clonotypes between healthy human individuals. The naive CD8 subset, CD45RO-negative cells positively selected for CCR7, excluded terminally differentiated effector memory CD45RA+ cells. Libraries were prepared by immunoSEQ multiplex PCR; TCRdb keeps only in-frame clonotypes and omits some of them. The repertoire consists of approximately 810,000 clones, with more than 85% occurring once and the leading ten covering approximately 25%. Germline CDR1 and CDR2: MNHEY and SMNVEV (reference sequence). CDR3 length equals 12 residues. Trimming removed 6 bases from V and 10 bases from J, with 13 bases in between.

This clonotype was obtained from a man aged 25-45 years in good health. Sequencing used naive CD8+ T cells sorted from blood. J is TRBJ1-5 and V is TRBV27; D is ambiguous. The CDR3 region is CASSLGWGPQHF. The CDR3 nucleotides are TGTGCCAGCAGCCTCGGGTGGGGACCCCAGCATTTT.